The 30 T cell receptor beta chains listed next were all sequenced from one sample in a study of T cells in Graves' hyperthyroidism and ophthalmopathy (dated 2019 in TCRdb). Libraries were constructed by multiplex PCR. Reads for this sample came from an Illumina HiSeq 2000. The TCR beta CDR3 regions were amplified from the RNA transcripts. For the first round of RT-PCR on the TCR CDR3, the HTBI primer set was used together with the Qiagen OneStep RT-PCR kit. TCRdb trimmed public reads at Q25 via fastp, called clones via MiXCR and kept in-frame beta chains. A single entry per CDR3 protein holds the most common genes and DNA from its merged rows. The sample table holds roughly 260,000 distinct CDR3 sequences, of which roughly 15% were seen once. The top ten clones comprise about an eighth of the sample. Sequenced sample: blood. The receptors derive from a woman aged 40 to 50 with Graves' hyperthyroidism that later progressed to Graves' ophthalmopathy.

This clonotype has ten or more counts. The chain combines TRBV10-3 with TRBJ1-1; TRBD1 is a possible D gene (6 bases). Germline-derived CDR1 and CDR2 are ENHRY and SYGVKD. V was trimmed by 6 bases and J by 1 base, leaving 15 bases between them. CDR3 size: 15 residues. CDR3: CAIRPVGATNTEAFF. The CDR3 region has the DNA TGTGCCATCAGGCCCGTGGGGGCGACGAACACTGAAGCTTTCTTT.

This clonotype has ten or more counts. The chain couples TRBV11-2 to TRBJ2-7; 7 nucleotides align to TRBD2. The CDR3 loop spans 13 amino acids. Germline assignment: CDR1 SGHAT and CDR2 FQNNGV. J gave up 6 bases and V 5 bases, and 7 bases lay outside the gene matches. CDR3 region: CASSPGGSSEQYF. CDR3 in DNA: TGTGCCAGCAGCCCCGGCGGGAGTTCCGAGCAGTACTTC.

This clonotype was seen ten or more times. This chain connects TRBV12-3 or TRBV12-4 to TRBJ1-3; 9 nucleotides agree with TRBD1. This CDR3 comprises 15 residues. V was pared by 6 bases and J by 3 bases, with 6 bases of the junction left unmatched. The CDR3, as DNA: TGTGCCAGCAGCCGGGACAGGGTCTTTGGAAACACCATATATTTT. It translates to CASSRDRVFGNTIYF.

This clonotype showed up just a few times. A read error may be the cause here, since a much bigger clone is one base away. The chain employs TRBV28 and TRBJ2-7, with unresolved D. This CDR3 has 15 residues. Germline CDR1 reads MDHEN; CDR2 reads SYDVKM. With 8 bases removed from V and 2 bases from J, the gap between germline ends came to 19 bases. CDR3 sequence reads: CASQSKGPSPYEQYF. CDR3 sequence (DNA): TGTGCCAGCCAATCCAAAGGACCCTCCCCCTACGAGCAGTACTTC.

This clonotype was counted between two and nine times. V usage is TRBV27 and J usage is TRBJ2-5; TRBD1 matches 7 bases. From germline, CDR1 is MNHEY and CDR2 SMNVEV (reference sequence). Unmatched junction bases numbered 9, after V lost 6 bases and J lost 5 bases. The CDR3 spans 14 residues. CDR3 bases: TGTGCCAGCAGCCTACAGGGGATAGGCGAGACCCAGTACTTC. This sequence encodes CASSLQGIGETQYF.

Regarding this clonotype: Compared with germline, one end of the junction differs, possibly owing to a read error. CDR3 sequence reads: CANSPDGVGRYEQYF. CDR3 nucleotide sequence: TGTGCCAACAGCCCCGACGGGGTGGGTCGCTACGAGCAGTACTTC. This chain joins TRBV9 and TRBJ2-7; possible D gene TRBD2, 5 bases. The CDR3 is 15 residues long. Germline-derived CDR1 and CDR2 are SGDLS and YYNGEE.

The sample holds many counts of this clonotype. The V gene is TRBV2, the J gene TRBJ2-1, with TRBD2 as a possible D gene (6 bases). CDR3 length equals 14 residues. CDR1 and CDR2 from the germline V gene are SNHLY and FYNNEI. V was cut by 7 bases and J by 3 bases, with 13 bases left in between. CDR3 nucleotide sequence: TGTGCCAGCATCCCCGAGACTAGCTACAATGAGCAGTTCTTC. It specifies CASIPETSYNEQFF. The full variable domain, completed using reference TRBV2 and TRBJ2-1, is EPEVTQTPSHQVTQMGQEVILRCVPISNHLYFYWYRQILGQKVEFLVSFYNNEISEKSEIFDDQFSVERPDGSNFTLKIRSTKLEDSAMYFCASIPETSYNEQFFGPGTRLTVL.

This clonotype has a count of ten or more. The chain links TRBV2 to TRBJ1-6; D is possibly TRBD1 (5 bases). Trimming took off 4 bases at V and 10 bases at J, with 17 bases between the two ends. Germline V gene data show CDR1 as SNHLY and CDR2 as FYNNEI. The CDR3 spans 15 residues. For the CDR3, the DNA is TGTGCCAGCAGTGCCCAGGGCGTGGAGGAGTCACCCCTCCACTTT. Translating it yields CASSAQGVEESPLHF.

At least ten counts were recorded for this clonotype. The chain couples TRBV3-1 to TRBJ1-1; 10 bases match TRBD1. The CDR3 is 15 residues long. The germline V gene has CDR1 LGHDT and CDR2 YNNKEL (reference sequence). Trimming cost V 6 bases and J 3 bases; bases outside gene matches: 7. This CDR3 is CASSHTGTGDTEAFF. CDR3 in DNA: TGTGCCAGCAGTCACACCGGGACAGGGGACACTGAAGCTTTCTTT.

V is TRBV6-1 and J is TRBJ2-1; D is unclear. V lost 6 bases to trimming and J lost 6 bases, with 12 bases between them. The CDR3 loop spans 13 amino acids. The germline gives CDR1 MNHNS, CDR2 SASEGT. Here the CDR3 reads CASRSGQTNEQFF. CDR3 in DNA: TGTGCCAGCAGATCCGGGCAAACCAATGAGCAGTTCTTC.

This clonotype was recorded many times. The rearrangement joins TRBV6-5 to TRBJ2-7; 9 bases map to TRBD1. CDR3 size: 16 residues. With 0 bases clipped from V and 1 base from J, the junction kept 4 bases outside the gene matches. Per the germline V gene, CDR1 is MNHEY and CDR2 is SVGAGI. CDR3 residues: CASSYSVGTGSYEQYF. CDR3 nucleotide sequence: TGTGCCAGCAGTTACTCGGTAGGGACAGGGTCCTACGAGCAGTACTTC.

At least ten counts were recorded for this clonotype. CDR3: CATSVAGGVEQYF. The CDR3 DNA is TGTGCCACCAGTGTAGCGGGAGGGGTCGAGCAGTACTTC. The chain uses TRBV15 and TRBJ2-7, with 11 nucleotides matching TRBD2. Germline V gene lookup returns CDR1 LNHNV and CDR2 YYDKDF (reference sequence). The CDR3 runs to 13 residues. V gave up 6 bases and J gave up 6 bases; unmatched junction bases: 4. Drawing the rest from reference TRBV15 and TRBJ2-7, the complete variable domain is DAMVIQNPRYQVTQFGKPVTLSCSQTLNHNVMYWYQQKSSQAPKLLFHYYDKDFNNEADTPDNFQSRRPNTSFCFLDIRSPGLGDTAMYLCATSVAGGVEQYFGPGTRLTVT.

The sample holds many counts of this clonotype. This chain connects TRBV6-1 to TRBJ1-1, with a weak D call TRBD1 (5 bases). The germline gives CDR1 MNHNS, CDR2 SASEGT. V was pared by 7 bases and J by 5 bases, with 17 bases between. The CDR3 is 14 amino acids. CDR3 residues: CASTSRGFWTEAFF. The DNA for the CDR3 is TGTGCCAGCACCAGTCGGGGGTTTTGGACTGAAGCTTTCTTT.

This clonotype was counted many times. The rearrangement uses TRBV11-2 and TRBJ2-2; D not resolved. V was cut by 4 bases and J by 4 bases, with 7 bases left in between. The length of the CDR3 is 13 residues. CDR1 is SGHAT and CDR2 is FQNNGV in the germline V gene. The CDR3 spells CASSSRFTGELFF. The CDR3 region has the DNA TGTGCCAGCAGCTCGCGGTTCACCGGGGAGCTGTTTTTT.

A few counts support this clonotype. The genes are TRBV5-1 and TRBJ2-5; the match to TRBD2 covers 13 bases. This CDR3 region has 17 residues. Trimming removed 3 bases from V and 2 bases from J; junction bases left unmatched: 7. Germline CDR1 and CDR2: SGHRS and YFSETQ. CDR3 residues: CASSSGLAGLLQETQYF. In DNA, the CDR3 is TGCGCCAGCAGCTCGGGACTAGCGGGACTCCTACAAGAGACCCAGTACTTC. Supplemented by reference TRBV5-1 and TRBJ2-5, the full variable domain reads KAGVTQTPRYLIKTRGQQVTLSCSPISGHRSVSWYQQTPGQGLQFLFEYFSETQRNKGNFPGRFSGRQFSNSRSEMNVSTLELGDSALYLCASSSGLAGLLQETQYFGPGTRLLVL.

This clonotype was detected many times. J is TRBJ2-3 and V is TRBV19; D might be TRBD2 (5 bases). From germline, CDR1 is LNHDA and CDR2 SQIVND (reference sequence). Trimming took 5 bases from V and 1 from J, leaving 13 bases between them. This CDR3 is built from 15 residues. The chain's CDR3 is CASSSERDCTDTQYF. The CDR3 DNA is TGTGCCAGTAGTTCCGAACGGGATTGCACAGATACGCAGTATTTT.

This clonotype was seen at least ten times. This chain joins TRBV28 and TRBJ2-7; D might be TRBD1 (6 bases). The CDR3 runs 16 residues. Trimming removed 3 bases at V and 0 bases at J, with 15 bases between. Germline V CDR1 and CDR2: MDHEN, SYDVKM. Written as DNA, the CDR3 is TGTGCCAGCAGTTTTCGGTCGAGAGGGGGCTCCTACGAGCAGTACTTC. Translating it yields CASSFRSRGGSYEQYF.

The gene calls are TRBV7-9 and TRBJ2-7; TRBD1 matches 7 bases. The trim removed 0 bases at V and 0 bases at J, leaving 2 bases unmatched. Germline V lookup: CDR1 SEHNR, CDR2 FQNEAQ (reference sequence). The CDR3 contains 15 residues. CDR3 DNA: TGTGCCAGCAGCTTAGCGACAGGGTACTCCTACGAGCAGTACTTC. The encoded protein is CASSLATGYSYEQYF.

This clonotype was counted ten times or more. The gene calls are TRBV28 and TRBJ2-2; TRBD2 matches at 12 bases. The V and J ends lost 8 bases and 3 bases, in that order; junction bases with no gene match: 10. The CDR3 runs to 17 residues. Looked up from germline, CDR1 is MDHEN and CDR2 is SYDVKM. The CDR3 loop reads CASSRLAGDKYTGELFF. The CDR3 region has the DNA TGTGCCAGCTCACGACTAGCGGGAGATAAGTACACCGGGGAGCTGTTTTTT.

This clonotype was seen repeatedly, ten times or more. The chain has TRBV28 and TRBJ1-4; D gene unclear. This CDR3 contains 12 residues. Looked up from germline, CDR1 is MDHEN and CDR2 is SYDVKM. Trimming shortened V by 7 bases and J by 5 bases, and 8 bases separated the two germline ends. CDR3 in DNA: TGTGCCAGCAAGAGTGGGAATGAAAAACTGTTTTTT. Amino acid sequence: CASKSGNEKLFF.

This clonotype occurred many times. This chain connects TRBV6-1 to TRBJ1-3; 10 bases fit TRBD1. From germline, CDR1 is MNHNS and CDR2 SASEGT. Trimming took 0 bases from V and 3 from J; bases not matched to a gene: 5. This CDR3 contains 17 residues. In DNA form, the CDR3 reads TGTGCCAGCAGTGAAGCTAGACAGGGGGCGCGTGGAAACACCATATATTTT. Translating it yields CASSEARQGARGNTIYF.

The table lists this clonotype with many counts. This sequence joins TRBV11-1 and TRBJ2-1; maybe TRBD2 (5 bases). V lost 4 bases to trimming and J lost 4 bases, with 14 bases between them. The CDR3 has 15 residues. Germline assignment: CDR1 SGHAT and CDR2 FQDESV (reference sequence). DNA for the CDR3: TGTGCCAGCAGCTCCGCCGGGAATCTATACAATGAGCAGTTCTTC. It is translated as CASSSAGNLYNEQFF.

This clonotype was seen repeatedly, ten times or more. In DNA form, the CDR3 reads TGTGCCTGGAGTGCAAATAGTCGCCGTGAAAAACTGTTTTTT. This encodes CAWSANSRREKLFF. The genes are TRBV30 and TRBJ1-4; unclear D gene. The CDR3 runs 14 residues. Trimming stripped 1 base from V and 7 bases from J, with 13 bases between. Germline CDR1 GTSNPN, CDR2 SVGIG (reference sequence).

This clonotype has only a few counts. V is TRBV20-1 and J is TRBJ2-3, with TRBD2 as a possible D gene (6 bases). The CDR3 runs 12 residues. V was pared by 5 bases and J by 5 bases, with 11 bases between. Germline-derived CDR1 and CDR2 are DFQATT and SNEGSKA (reference sequence). The CDR3 DNA sequence: TGCAGTGCTTCCGGGAGTCTAGATACGCAGTATTTT. This translates into CSASGSLDTQYF.

This clonotype was seen many times. This chain joins TRBV28 and TRBJ2-7; 10 nucleotides match TRBD1. The CDR3 sequence is 12 residues long. The J segment lost 8 bases and the V segment lost 5 bases, leaving 3 bases of the junction unmatched. The germline V gene has CDR1 MDHEN and CDR2 SYDVKM. The CDR3 sequence is CASSLDRGQQYF. In DNA form, the CDR3 reads TGTGCCAGCAGTCTAGACAGGGGGCAGCAGTACTTC. The full variable domain, with the rest looked up from reference TRBV28 and TRBJ2-7, is DVKVTQSSRYLVKRTGEKVFLECVQDMDHENMFWYRQDPGLGLRLIYFSYDVKMKEKGDIPEGYSVSREKKERFSLILESASTNQTSMYLCASSLDRGQQYFGPGTRLTVT.

This clonotype was recorded many times. The rearrangement joins TRBV7-2 to TRBJ2-7; TRBD2 matches 10 bases. The V gene end was trimmed by 5 bases and the J gene end by 0 bases; junction bases not matched to a gene: 7. Germline CDR1 SGHTA, CDR2 FQGNSA. This CDR3 spans 16 amino acids. CDR3 coding DNA: TGTGCCAGCAGCCGGAGGACTAGCGGTGTCTCCTACGAGCAGTACTTC. Protein sequence: CASSRRTSGVSYEQYF.

This clonotype came up a few times. V gene TRBV7-8 combines with J gene TRBJ2-1; no clear D gene. V lost 4 bases, J lost 3 bases, and 13 bases lay in between. Germline values: CDR1 SGHVS, CDR2 FQNEAQ. The length of the CDR3 is 15 residues. The CDR3 DNA is TGTGCCAGCAGCTCATCGGAGCGCCGCTACAATGAGCAGTTCTTC. Translating it yields CASSSSERRYNEQFF.

This clonotype was picked up many times. This chain joins TRBV2 and TRBJ2-7; 11 positions match TRBD2. This CDR3 comprises 15 residues. CDR1 and CDR2 from the germline V gene are SNHLY and FYNNEI. Losses at the gene ends were 6 bases for V and 3 bases for J; bases not matched to a gene: 7. The CDR3 DNA is TGTGCCAGCAGGGATCTCCTAGCGGGGGGCTACGAGCAGTACTTC. Translated: CASRDLLAGGYEQYF.

The rearrangement uses TRBV7-6 and TRBJ1-4; no firm D call. Germline V gene sequence: CDR1 SGHVS, CDR2 FNYEAQ. CDR3 length equals 13 residues. Trimming cost V 3 bases and J 14 bases, with 16 bases left between them. In DNA, the CDR3 is TGTGCCAGCAGCTTTAAGCTAAATGAAGTCCTGTTTTTT. Its translation is CASSFKLNEVLFF.

This clonotype was seen ten or more times. The chain combines TRBV6-1 with TRBJ2-1; D is unclear. CDR1 and CDR2 from the germline V gene are MNHNS and SASEGT. The V end lost 5 bases, the J end lost 7 bases, and 6 bases lay between the germline ends. The CDR3 extends over 11 amino acids. CDR3 DNA: TGTGCCAGCAGTTTACGAAATGAGCAGTTCTTC. This sequence encodes CASSLRNEQFF.